This T cell receptor beta chain originates from a study of blood T cell repertoires in COVID-19. In the study overall: COVID-19 samples from acute and convalescent phases originated in the United States, Italy and Spain. T cells, B-cell-depleted T cells, or PBMCs supplied cDNA or gDNA.

Germline CDR1 is SGHVS and CDR2 is FQNEAQ. The CDR3 totals 17 residues. With 5 bases clipped from V and 1 base from J, the junction kept 8 bases outside the gene matches. Per the original methods: Reference gene primer amplification gave estimated nucleated cell counts. Here immunoSEQ multiplex PCR was the method, and the copy in TCRdb shows in-frame clones only, minus some. The V and J calls and clone size come from that table; D and trimming were worked out from the DNA. The sample records more than 250,000 clones, around 87% being singletons. This receptor was obtained from a man aged 50 to 60 with active or convalescent COVID-19. The sample was peripheral blood. This chain links TRBV7-8 with TRBJ2-2; 9 bases map to TRBD2. The CDR3 loop is CASSAGHSGGNTGELFF. As DNA, the CDR3 is TGTGCCAGCAGCGCAGGGCATAGCGGGGGGAACACCGGGGAGCTGTTTTTT.